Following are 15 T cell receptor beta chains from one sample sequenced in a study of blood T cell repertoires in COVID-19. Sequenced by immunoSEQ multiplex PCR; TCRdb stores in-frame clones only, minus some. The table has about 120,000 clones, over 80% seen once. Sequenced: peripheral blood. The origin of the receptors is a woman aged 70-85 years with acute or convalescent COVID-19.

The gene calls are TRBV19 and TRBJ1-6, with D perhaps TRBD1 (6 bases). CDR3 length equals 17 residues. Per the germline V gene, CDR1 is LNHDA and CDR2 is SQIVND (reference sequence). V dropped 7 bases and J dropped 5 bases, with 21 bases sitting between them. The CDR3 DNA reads TGTGCCAGTAAAAGGGATATGGCGTCAGGGGATAATTCACCCCTCCACTTT. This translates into CASKRDMASGDNSPLHF.

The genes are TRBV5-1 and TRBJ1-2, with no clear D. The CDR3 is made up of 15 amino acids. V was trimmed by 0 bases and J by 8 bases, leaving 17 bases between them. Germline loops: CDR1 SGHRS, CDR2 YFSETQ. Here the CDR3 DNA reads TGCGCCAGCAGCTTGGCCAATTTAGGGAGCGGAGGCTACACCTTC. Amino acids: CASSLANLGSGGYTF.

CDR3 nucleotide sequence: TGTGCCAGCAGTCCGGTCCTAGCGGGGGGCCGGACACTGCTCAATGAGCAGTTCTTC. Its protein is CASSPVLAGGRTLLNEQFF. The rearrangement uses TRBV5-5 and TRBJ2-1; the match to TRBD2 covers 11 bases. This CDR3 has 19 residues. Losses at the gene ends were 5 bases for V and 6 bases for J; bases not matched to a gene: 19. Germline V gene data show CDR1 as SGHKS and CDR2 as YYEKEE (reference sequence).

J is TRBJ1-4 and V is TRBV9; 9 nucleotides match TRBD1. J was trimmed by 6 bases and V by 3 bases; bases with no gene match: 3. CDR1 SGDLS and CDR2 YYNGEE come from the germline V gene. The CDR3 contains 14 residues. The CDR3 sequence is CASSATGGYEKLFF. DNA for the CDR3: TGTGCCAGCAGCGCCACAGGGGGCTATGAAAAACTGTTTTTT.

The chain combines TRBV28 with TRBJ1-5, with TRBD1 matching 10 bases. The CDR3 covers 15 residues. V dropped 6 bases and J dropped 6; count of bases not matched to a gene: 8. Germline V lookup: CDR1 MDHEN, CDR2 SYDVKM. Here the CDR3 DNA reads TGTGCCAGCAGCCGCGACAGGGGGCTAAGTCAGCCCCAGCATTTT. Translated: CASSRDRGLSQPQHF.

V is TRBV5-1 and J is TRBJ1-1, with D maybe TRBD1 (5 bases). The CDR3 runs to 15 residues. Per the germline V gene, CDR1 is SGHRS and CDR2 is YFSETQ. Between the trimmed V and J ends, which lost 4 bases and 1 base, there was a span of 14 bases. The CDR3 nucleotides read TGCGCCAGCAGCCAGGCCCAGGGCCGGAACACTGAAGCTTTCTTT. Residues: CASSQAQGRNTEAFF.

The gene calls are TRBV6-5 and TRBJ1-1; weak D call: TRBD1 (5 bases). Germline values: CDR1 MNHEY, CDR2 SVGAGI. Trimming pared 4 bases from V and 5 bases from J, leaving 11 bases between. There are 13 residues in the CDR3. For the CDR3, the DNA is TGTGCCAGCAGTTCCCCAGGGCGGACTGAAGCTTTCTTT. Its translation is CASSSPGRTEAFF.

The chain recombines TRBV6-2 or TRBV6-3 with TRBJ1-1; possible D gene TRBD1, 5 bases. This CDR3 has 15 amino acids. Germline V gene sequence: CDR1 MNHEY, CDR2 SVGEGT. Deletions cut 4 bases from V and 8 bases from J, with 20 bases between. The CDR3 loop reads CASSWATQGSSEAFF. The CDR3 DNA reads TGTGCCAGCAGTTGGGCTACTCAGGGAAGTTCAGAAGCTTTCTTT.

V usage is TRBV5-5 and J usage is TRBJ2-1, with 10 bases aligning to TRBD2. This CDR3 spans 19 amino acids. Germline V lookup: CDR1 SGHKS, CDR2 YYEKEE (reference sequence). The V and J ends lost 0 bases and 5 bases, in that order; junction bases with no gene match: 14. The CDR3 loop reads CASSLARERGGLRNNEQFF. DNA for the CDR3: TGTGCCAGCAGCTTGGCCAGGGAGCGGGGGGGCCTAAGGAACAATGAGCAGTTCTTC.

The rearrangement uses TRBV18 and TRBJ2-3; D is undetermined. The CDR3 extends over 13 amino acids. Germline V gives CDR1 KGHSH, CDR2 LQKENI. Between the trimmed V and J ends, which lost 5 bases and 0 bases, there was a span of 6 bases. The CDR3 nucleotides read TGTGCCAGCTCAATACACAGCACAGATACGCAGTATTTT. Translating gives CASSIHSTDTQYF.

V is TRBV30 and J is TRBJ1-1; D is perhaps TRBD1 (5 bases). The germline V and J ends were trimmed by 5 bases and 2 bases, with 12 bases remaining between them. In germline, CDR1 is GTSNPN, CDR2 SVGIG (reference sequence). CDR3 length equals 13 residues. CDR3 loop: CAWGPGENTEAFF. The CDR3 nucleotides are TGTGCCTGGGGCCCGGGGGAAAACACTGAAGCTTTCTTT. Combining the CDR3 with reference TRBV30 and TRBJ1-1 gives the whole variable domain SQTIHQWPATLVQPVGSPLSLECTVEGTSNPNLYWYRQAAGRGLQLLFYSVGIGQISSEVPQNLSASRPQDRQFILSSKKLLLSDSGFYLCAWGPGENTEAFFGQGTRLTVV.

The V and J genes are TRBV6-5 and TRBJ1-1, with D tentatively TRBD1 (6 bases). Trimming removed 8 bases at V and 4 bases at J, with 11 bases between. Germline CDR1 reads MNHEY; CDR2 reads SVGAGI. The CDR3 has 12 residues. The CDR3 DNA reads TGTGCCAGCCTCGGGGGGCCCACTGAAGCTTTCTTT. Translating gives CASLGGPTEAFF.

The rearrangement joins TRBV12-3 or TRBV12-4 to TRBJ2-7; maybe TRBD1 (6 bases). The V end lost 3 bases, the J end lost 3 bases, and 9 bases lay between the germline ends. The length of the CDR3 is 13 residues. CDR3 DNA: TGTGCCAGCAGTTTTGCACAGGGCTACGAGCAGTACTTC. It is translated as CASSFAQGYEQYF.

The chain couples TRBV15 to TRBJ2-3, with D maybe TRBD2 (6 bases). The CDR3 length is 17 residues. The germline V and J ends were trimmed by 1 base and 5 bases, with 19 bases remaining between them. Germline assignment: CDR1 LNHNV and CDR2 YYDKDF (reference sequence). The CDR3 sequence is CATSRVRGGSGEDTQYF. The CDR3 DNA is TGTGCCACCAGCAGAGTGCGGGGAGGTTCGGGGGAAGATACGCAGTATTTT. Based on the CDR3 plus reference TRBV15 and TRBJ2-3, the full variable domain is DAMVIQNPRYQVTQFGKPVTLSCSQTLNHNVMYWYQQKSSQAPKLLFHYYDKDFNNEADTPDNFQSRRPNTSFCFLDIRSPGLGDTAMYLCATSRVRGGSGEDTQYFGPGTRLTVL.

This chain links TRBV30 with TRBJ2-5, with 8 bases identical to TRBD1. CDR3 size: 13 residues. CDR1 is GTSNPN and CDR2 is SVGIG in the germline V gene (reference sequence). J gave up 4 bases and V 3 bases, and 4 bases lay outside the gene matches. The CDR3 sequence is CAWRGRGRETQYF. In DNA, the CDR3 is TGTGCCTGGAGAGGCAGGGGGCGAGAGACCCAGTACTTC.